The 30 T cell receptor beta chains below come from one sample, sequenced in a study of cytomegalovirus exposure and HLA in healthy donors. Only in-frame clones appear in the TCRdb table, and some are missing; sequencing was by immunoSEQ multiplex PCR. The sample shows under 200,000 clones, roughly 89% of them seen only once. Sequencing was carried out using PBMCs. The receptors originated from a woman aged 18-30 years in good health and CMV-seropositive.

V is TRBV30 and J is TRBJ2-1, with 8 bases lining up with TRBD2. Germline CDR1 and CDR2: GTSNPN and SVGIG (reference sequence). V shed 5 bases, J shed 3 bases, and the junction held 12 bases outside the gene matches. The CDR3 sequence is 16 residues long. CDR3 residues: CAWAFPGRVFYNEQFF. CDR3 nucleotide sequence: TGTGCCTGGGCGTTCCCCGGGAGGGTTTTCTACAATGAGCAGTTCTTC.

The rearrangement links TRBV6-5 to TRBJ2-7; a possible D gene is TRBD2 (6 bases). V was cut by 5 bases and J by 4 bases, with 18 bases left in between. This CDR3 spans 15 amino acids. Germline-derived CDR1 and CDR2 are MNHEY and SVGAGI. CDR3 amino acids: CASSVFREARYEQYF. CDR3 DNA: TGTGCCAGCAGTGTATTCAGGGAGGCTAGGTACGAGCAGTACTTC.

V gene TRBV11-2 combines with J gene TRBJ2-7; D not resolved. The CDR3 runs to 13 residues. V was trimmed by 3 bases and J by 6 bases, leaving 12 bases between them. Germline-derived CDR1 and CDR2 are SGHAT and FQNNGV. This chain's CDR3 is CASSFFGSGEQYF. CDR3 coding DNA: TGTGCCAGCAGCTTTTTTGGTAGTGGCGAGCAGTACTTC. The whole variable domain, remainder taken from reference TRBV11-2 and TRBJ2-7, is EAGVAQSPRYKIIEKRQSVAFWCNPISGHATLYWYQQILGQGPKLLIQFQNNGVVDDSQLPKDRFSAERLKGVDSTLKIQPAKLEDSAVYLCASSFFGSGEQYFGPGTRLTVT.

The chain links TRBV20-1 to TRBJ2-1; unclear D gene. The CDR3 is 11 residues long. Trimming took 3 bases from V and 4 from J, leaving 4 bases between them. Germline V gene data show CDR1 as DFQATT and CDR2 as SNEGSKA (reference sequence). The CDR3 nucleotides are TGCAGTGCTAGTTCTTACAATGAGCAGTTCTTC. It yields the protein CSASSYNEQFF.

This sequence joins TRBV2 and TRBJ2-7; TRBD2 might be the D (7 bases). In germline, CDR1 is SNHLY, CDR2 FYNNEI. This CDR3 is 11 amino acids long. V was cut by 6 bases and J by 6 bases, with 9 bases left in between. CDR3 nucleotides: TGTGCCAGCAGGGGGGGGCCCGAGCAGTACTTC. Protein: CASRGGPEQYF.

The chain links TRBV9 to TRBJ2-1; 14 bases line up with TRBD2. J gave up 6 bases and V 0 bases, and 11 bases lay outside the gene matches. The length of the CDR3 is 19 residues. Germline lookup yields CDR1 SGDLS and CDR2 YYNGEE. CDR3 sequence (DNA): TGTGCCAGCAGCGTAGCAATGGGACTAGCGGGAGTATCAATCAATGAGCAGTTCTTC. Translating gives CASSVAMGLAGVSINEQFF.

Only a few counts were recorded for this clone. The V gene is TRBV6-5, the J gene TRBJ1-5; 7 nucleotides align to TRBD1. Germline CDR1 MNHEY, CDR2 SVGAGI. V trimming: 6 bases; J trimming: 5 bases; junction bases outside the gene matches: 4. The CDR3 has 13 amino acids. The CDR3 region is CASSGTAYQPQHF. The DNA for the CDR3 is TGTGCCAGCAGCGGGACAGCTTATCAGCCCCAGCATTTT.

CDR3 in amino acids: CASSPEGRGGTEAFF. In DNA, the CDR3 is TGTGCCAGCTCACCAGAAGGGAGGGGAGGCACTGAAGCTTTCTTT. This rearrangement joins TRBV18 to TRBJ1-1; D may be TRBD1 (5 bases). This CDR3 is built from 15 residues. Trimming stripped 2 bases from V and 4 bases from J, with 14 bases between. Germline CDR1 and CDR2: KGHSH and LQKENI.

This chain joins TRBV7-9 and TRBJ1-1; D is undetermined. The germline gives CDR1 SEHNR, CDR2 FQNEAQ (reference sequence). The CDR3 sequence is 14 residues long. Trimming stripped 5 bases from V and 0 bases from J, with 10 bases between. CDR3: CASSPAALNTEAFF. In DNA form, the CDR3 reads TGTGCCAGCAGCCCCGCGGCGTTGAACACTGAAGCTTTCTTT.

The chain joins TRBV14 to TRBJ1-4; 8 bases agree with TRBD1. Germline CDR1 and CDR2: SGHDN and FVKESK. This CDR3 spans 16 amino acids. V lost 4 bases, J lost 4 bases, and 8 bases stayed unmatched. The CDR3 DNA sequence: TGTGCCAGCAGCCCTCCGATCGGACAGGGTAATGAAAAACTGTTTTTT. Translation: CASSPPIGQGNEKLFF.

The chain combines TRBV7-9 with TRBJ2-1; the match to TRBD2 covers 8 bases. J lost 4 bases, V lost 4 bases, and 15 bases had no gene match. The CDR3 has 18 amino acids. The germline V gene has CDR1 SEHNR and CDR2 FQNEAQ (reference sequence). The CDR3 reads CASSSGAMGSSGYNEQFF. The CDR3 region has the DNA TGTGCCAGCAGCTCTGGGGCTATGGGGTCTAGCGGGTACAATGAGCAGTTCTTC.

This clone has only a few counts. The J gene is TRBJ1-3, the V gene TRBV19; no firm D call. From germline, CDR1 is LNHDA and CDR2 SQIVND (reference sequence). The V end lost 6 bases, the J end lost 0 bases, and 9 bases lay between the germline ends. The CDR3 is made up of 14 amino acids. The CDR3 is CASRMSYSGNTIYF. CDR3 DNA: TGTGCCAGTAGAATGAGCTACTCTGGAAACACCATATATTTT.

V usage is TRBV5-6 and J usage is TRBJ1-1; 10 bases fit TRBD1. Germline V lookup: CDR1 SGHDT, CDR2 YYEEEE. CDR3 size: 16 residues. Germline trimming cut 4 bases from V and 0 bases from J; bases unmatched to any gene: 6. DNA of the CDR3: TGTGCCAGCAGCACACCGGGACAGGGGATGAACACTGAAGCTTTCTTT. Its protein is CASSTPGQGMNTEAFF.

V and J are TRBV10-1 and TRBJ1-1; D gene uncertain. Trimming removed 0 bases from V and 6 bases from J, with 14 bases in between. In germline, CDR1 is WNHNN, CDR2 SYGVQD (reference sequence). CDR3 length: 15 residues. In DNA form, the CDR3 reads TGCGCCAGCAGTGAGTCGGCCGGGGTACCGTCTGAAGCTTTCTTT. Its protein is CASSESAGVPSEAFF.

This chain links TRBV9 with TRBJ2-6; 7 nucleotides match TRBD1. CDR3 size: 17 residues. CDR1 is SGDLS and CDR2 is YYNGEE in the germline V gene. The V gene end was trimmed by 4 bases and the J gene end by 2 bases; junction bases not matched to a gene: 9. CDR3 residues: CASSFTGTVTGANVLTF. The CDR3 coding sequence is TGTGCCAGCAGCTTCACCGGGACAGTAACTGGGGCCAACGTCCTGACTTTC.

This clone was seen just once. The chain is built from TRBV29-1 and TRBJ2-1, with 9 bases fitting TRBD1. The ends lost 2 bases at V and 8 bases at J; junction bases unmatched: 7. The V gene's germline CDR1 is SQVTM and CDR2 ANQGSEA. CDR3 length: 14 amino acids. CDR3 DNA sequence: TGCAGCGTTGAATTCCGGACAGGGGTGTATGAGCAGTTCTTC. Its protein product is CSVEFRTGVYEQFF.

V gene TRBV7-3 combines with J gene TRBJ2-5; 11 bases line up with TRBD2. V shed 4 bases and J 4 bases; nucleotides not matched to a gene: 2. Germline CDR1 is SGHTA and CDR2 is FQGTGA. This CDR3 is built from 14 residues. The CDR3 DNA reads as TGTGCCAGCAGCTATAGCGGGAGGGGAGAGACCCAGTACTTC. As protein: CASSYSGRGETQYF.

For the CDR3, the DNA is TGTGGAGCGGGGGAAGTTGAAAAACTGTTTTTT. Protein: CGAGEVEKLFF. The chain couples TRBV28 to TRBJ1-4; TRBD1 is a possible D gene (5 bases). The germline V gene encodes CDR1 MDHEN and CDR2 SYDVKM. The CDR3 totals 11 residues.

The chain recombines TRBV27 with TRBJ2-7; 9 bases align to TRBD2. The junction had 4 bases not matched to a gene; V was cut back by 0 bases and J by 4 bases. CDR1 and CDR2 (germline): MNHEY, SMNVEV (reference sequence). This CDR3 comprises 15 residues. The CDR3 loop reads CASSLSGGLAYEQYF. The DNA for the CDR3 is TGTGCCAGCAGTTTATCCGGCGGACTAGCGTACGAGCAGTACTTC.

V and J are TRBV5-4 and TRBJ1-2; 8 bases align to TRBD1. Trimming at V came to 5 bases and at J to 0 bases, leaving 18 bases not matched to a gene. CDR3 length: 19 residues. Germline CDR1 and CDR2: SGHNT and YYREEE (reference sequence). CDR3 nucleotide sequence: TGTGCCAGCAGGCCGGGGGGAGGTGGACAGGGTAAAGCTAACTATGGCTACACCTTC. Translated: CASRPGGGGQGKANYGYTF.

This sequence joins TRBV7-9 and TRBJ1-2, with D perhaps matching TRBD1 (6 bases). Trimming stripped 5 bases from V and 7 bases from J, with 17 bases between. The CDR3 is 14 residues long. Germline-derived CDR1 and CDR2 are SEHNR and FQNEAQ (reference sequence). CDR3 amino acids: CASSDTSYRAGYTF. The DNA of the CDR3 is TGTGCCAGCAGCGATACCTCTTACAGGGCTGGCTACACCTTC.

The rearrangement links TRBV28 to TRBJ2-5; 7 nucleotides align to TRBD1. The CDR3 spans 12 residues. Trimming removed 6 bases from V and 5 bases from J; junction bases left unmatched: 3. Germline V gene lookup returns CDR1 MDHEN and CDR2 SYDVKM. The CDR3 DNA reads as TGTGCCAGCAGGGACAGGTGGGAGACCCAGTACTTC. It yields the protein CASRDRWETQYF.

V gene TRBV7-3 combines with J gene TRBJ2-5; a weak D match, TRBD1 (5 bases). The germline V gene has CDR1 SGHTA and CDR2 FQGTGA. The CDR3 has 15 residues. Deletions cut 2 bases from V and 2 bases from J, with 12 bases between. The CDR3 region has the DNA TGTGCCAGCAGCTTAGGGGCCAGCAGACAAGAGACCCAGTACTTC. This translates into CASSLGASRQETQYF.

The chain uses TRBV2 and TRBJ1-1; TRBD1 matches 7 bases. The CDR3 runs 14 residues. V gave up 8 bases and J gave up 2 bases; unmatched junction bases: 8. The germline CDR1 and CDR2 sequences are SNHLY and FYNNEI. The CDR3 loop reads CASSSGGSNTEAFF. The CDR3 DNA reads TGTGCCAGCTCCTCAGGGGGGAGTAACACTGAAGCTTTCTTT.

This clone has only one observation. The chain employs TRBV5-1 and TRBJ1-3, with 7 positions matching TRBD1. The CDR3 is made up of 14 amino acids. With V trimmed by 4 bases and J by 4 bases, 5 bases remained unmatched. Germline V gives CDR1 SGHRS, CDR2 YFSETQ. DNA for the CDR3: TGCGCCAGCAGCCCTGGGACAGCCGGAAACACCATATATTTT. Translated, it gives CASSPGTAGNTIYF.

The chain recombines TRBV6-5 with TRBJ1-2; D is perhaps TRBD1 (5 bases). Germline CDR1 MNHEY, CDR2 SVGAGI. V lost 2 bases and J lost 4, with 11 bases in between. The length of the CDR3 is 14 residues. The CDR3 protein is CASSYAGTGYGYTF. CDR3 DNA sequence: TGTGCCAGCAGTTACGCGGGGACTGGCTATGGCTACACCTTC.

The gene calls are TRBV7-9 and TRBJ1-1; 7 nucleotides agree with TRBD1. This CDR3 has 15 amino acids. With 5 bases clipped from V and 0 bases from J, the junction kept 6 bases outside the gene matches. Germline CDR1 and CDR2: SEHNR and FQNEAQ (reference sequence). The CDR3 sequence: CASSLRQGLNTEAFF. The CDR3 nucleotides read TGTGCCAGCAGCCTACGACAGGGATTGAACACTGAAGCTTTCTTT.

CDR3 bases: TGCGCCAGCAGCCAAGTAACTAGCGTCTCCTACAATGAGCAGTTCTTC. It specifies CASSQVTSVSYNEQFF. This rearrangement joins TRBV4-1 to TRBJ2-1; 7 bases fit TRBD2. The CDR3 contains 16 residues. The germline V gene has CDR1 MGHRA and CDR2 YSYEKL. The J segment lost 0 bases and the V segment lost 1 base, leaving 3 bases of the junction unmatched.

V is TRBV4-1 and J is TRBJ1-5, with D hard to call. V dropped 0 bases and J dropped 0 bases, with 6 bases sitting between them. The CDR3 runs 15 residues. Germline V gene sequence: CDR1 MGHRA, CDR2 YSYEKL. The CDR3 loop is CASSQDRSSNQPQHF. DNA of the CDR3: TGCGCCAGCAGCCAAGATCGGAGTAGCAATCAGCCCCAGCATTTT.

CDR3 in DNA: TGTGCCAGCAGCTTTCCCACTATGTCTGGGGCCAACGTCCTGACTTTC. This encodes CASSFPTMSGANVLTF. This chain uses TRBV7-2 with TRBJ2-6; D gene ambiguous. This CDR3 comprises 16 residues. CDR1 is SGHTA, CDR2 FQGNSA, per germline. V dropped 3 bases and J dropped 1 base, with 10 bases sitting between them.